This TCR beta chain was sequenced during a study of pediatric ulcerative colitis. CDR1 is SGDLS and CDR2 is YYNGEE in the germline V gene. Trimming stripped 5 bases from V and 5 bases from J, with 16 bases between. The CDR3 spans 14 residues. Using immunoSEQ multiplex PCR, the repertoire was profiled, and TCRdb retains in-frame clones only, with some absent. The profile shows 15,000 to 20,000 clones, approximately 80% of them singletons. One to two pinch biopsies were taken from the rectum during colonoscopy. Worth noting for this clone: Its antigen is still unknown.

Study-wide points: Compared with controls, ulcerative colitis showed greater blood-rectum clone sharing. No controls had the two rectal clonotypes shared by ulcerative colitis patients.

The chain has TRBV9 and TRBJ1-2, with unresolved D. The clonotype originates from a boy aged 10-17 years who was a control in a study of pediatric ulcerative colitis. Sequenced input: gut tissue. CDR3 nucleotide sequence: TGTGCCAGCAGATCGACGTCAACCTTTTATGGCTACACCTTC. It codes for CASRSTSTFYGYTF.